These T cell receptor beta chains were read from a single sample in a study of T cell responses to AZD1222 COVID-19 vaccine. Profiling relied on immunoSEQ multiplex PCR, and the TCRdb table lists in-frame clones only, not all of them. This sample has about 140,000 clones, with 85% to 95% found just once. Sequences were derived from peripheral blood, sampled after recovery from COVID-19. These receptors all stem from an adult who had recovered from COVID-19. Each CDR3 is given with its conserved first and last residue. The D gene is left open where the match is weak. The size field is filled for only some rows; it gives once, few, many or a size class.

D: .; V: TRBV5-1; J: TRBJ2-7; size: .; DNA: TGCGCCAGCAGCTTCTACAGGGACGGAAACTCCTACGAGCAGTACTTC; CDR3: CASSFYRDGNSYEQYF
D: .; V: TRBV28; J: TRBJ2-7; size: once; DNA: TGTGCCAGCAAATCTAGTTCCTACGAGCAGTACTTC; CDR3: CASKSSSYEQYF
D: TRBD2; V: TRBV29-1; J: TRBJ2-3; size: .; DNA: TGCAGCGGGACTAGCGGGGTTGGCCCAGATACGCAGTATTTT; CDR3: CSGTSGVGPDTQYF
D: .; V: TRBV11-2; J: TRBJ2-7; size: .; DNA: TGTGCCAGCAGCTTCGCAGGACAGACCTACGAGCAGTACTTC; CDR3: CASSFAGQTYEQYF
D: .; V: TRBV28; J: TRBJ1-2; size: few; DNA: TGTGCCAGCAGGGCCCAGCCCGACAGCGGCTACACCTTC; CDR3: CASRAQPDSGYTF
D: .; V: TRBV18; J: TRBJ1-1; size: .; DNA: TGTGCCAGCTCGGGCGGAATGAACACTGAAGCTTTCTTT; CDR3: CASSGGMNTEAFF
D: .; V: TRBV3-1/TRBV3-2; J: TRBJ2-1; size: .; DNA: TGTGCCAGCAGCCCCCCATCGCCCAATGAGCAGTTCTTC; CDR3: CASSPPSPNEQFF
D: .; V: TRBV19; J: TRBJ2-5; size: .; DNA: TGTGCCAGTAGCTCCTATGACACGAACCGGGAGACCCAGTACTTC; CDR3: CASSSYDTNRETQYF
D: .; V: TRBV10-3; J: TRBJ1-6; size: once; DNA: TGTGCCATCAGTACAGCCCCTAACGACAGATTTAATTCACCCCTCCACTTT; CDR3: CAISTAPNDRFNSPLHF
D: .; V: TRBV5-1; J: TRBJ2-7; size: .; DNA: TGCGCCAGCAGACAGGGATACGAGCAGTACTTC; CDR3: CASRQGYEQYF
D: TRBD1; V: TRBV9; J: TRBJ2-7; size: .; DNA: TGTGCCAGCAGCTACGGACAGGGAGGATACGAGCAGTACTTC; CDR3: CASSYGQGGYEQYF
D: .; V: TRBV5-8; J: TRBJ2-5; size: .; DNA: TGTGCCAGCAGCTTGGGAGGAGGGGGAGGCCTCCAAGAGACCCAGTACTTC; CDR3: CASSLGGGGGLQETQYF
D: .; V: TRBV11-2; J: TRBJ1-3; size: once; DNA: TGTGCCAGCAGCTTAGCAGGGCCCTCTGGAAACACCATATATTTT; CDR3: CASSLAGPSGNTIYF
D: .; V: TRBV20-1; J: TRBJ2-5; size: .; DNA: TGCAGTGCTAGGGTCAGGGAGACCCAGTACTTC; CDR3: CSARVRETQYF
D: TRBD2; V: TRBV7-2; J: TRBJ2-1; size: few; DNA: TGTGCCAGCAGCCCAGGGACTAGCGGCGGCGTTGAGCAGTTCTTC; CDR3: CASSPGTSGGVEQFF
D: .; V: TRBV7-9; J: TRBJ2-3; size: once; DNA: TGTGCCAGCACCCCGGGTACGGCAGATACGCAGTATTTT; CDR3: CASTPGTADTQYF
D: TRBD2; V: TRBV12-3/TRBV12-4; J: TRBJ2-3; size: .; DNA: TGTGCCAGCAGTTCGGGGGGGGAACATACGCAGTATTTT; CDR3: CASSSGGEHTQYF
D: .; V: TRBV28; J: TRBJ1-5; size: .; DNA: TGTGCCAGCAGTTTCTCCCGACTGAGCAATCAGCCCCAGCATTTT; CDR3: CASSFSRLSNQPQHF
D: .; V: TRBV25-1; J: TRBJ2-5; size: .; DNA: TGTGCCAGCAGTGAAAGCGGCAGGGGAATGCGAGAGACCCAGTACTTC; CDR3: CASSESGRGMRETQYF
D: .; V: TRBV2; J: TRBJ1-3; size: .; DNA: TGTGCCAGCGGGCCGGGGACTGCCTCTGGAAACACCATATATTTT; CDR3: CASGPGTASGNTIYF
D: TRBD2; V: TRBV6-4; J: TRBJ2-1; size: .; DNA: TGTGCCAGCAGTAGACTAGCGGGAGGGGGTGAGCAGTTCTTC; CDR3: CASSRLAGGGEQFF
D: TRBD1; V: TRBV10-3; J: TRBJ2-7; size: .; DNA: TGTGCCATCAGCCCCCGGGGACAGGGCGCGTACGAGCAGTACTTC; CDR3: CAISPRGQGAYEQYF
D: .; V: TRBV19; J: TRBJ1-5; size: .; DNA: TGTGCCAGTAGTATAACCACAGGTGGCAATCAGCCCCAGCATTTT; CDR3: CASSITTGGNQPQHF
D: .; V: TRBV19; J: TRBJ2-7; size: .; DNA: TGTGCCAGTAGTGCCGCTCACTCATACGAGCAGTACTTC; CDR3: CASSAAHSYEQYF
D: .; V: TRBV9; J: TRBJ2-1; size: .; DNA: TGTGCCAGCAGCGTCTCCCTTAGAGACAATGAGCAGTTCTTC; CDR3: CASSVSLRDNEQFF
D: TRBD1; V: TRBV3-1/TRBV3-2; J: TRBJ2-7; size: .; DNA: TGTGCCAGCAGCCGGCTATCCGGGACAGGCTCTTCCTACGAGCAGTACTTC; CDR3: CASSRLSGTGSSYEQYF
D: .; V: TRBV5-4; J: TRBJ1-4; size: .; DNA: TGTGCCAGCAGCTCCCAGGGAAGATCGCATGAAAAACTGTTTTTT; CDR3: CASSSQGRSHEKLFF
D: TRBD2; V: TRBV27; J: TRBJ2-7; size: .; DNA: TGTGCCAGCAGGGATAGCGGGAGAAGGTACGAGCAGTACTTC; CDR3: CASRDSGRRYEQYF
D: .; V: TRBV5-5; J: TRBJ1-1; size: .; DNA: TGTGCCAGCAGCCCTTACAGGGTCGAGAACACTGAAGCTTTCTTT; CDR3: CASSPYRVENTEAFF
D: TRBD2; V: TRBV2; J: TRBJ2-7; size: .; DNA: TGTGCCAGCGGTCCGAGCGGGAGTACCCTCGAGCAGTACTTC; CDR3: CASGPSGSTLEQYF
D: TRBD1; V: TRBV28; J: TRBJ1-5; size: once; DNA: TGTGCCAGCAGTCCGATCCGGACAGGGCTGGTCCAGCCCCAGCATTTT; CDR3: CASSPIRTGLVQPQHF
D: TRBD1; V: TRBV4-1; J: TRBJ1-1; size: .; DNA: TGCGCCAGCAGCCAAGTGGGACAGGGCCGGACTGAAGCTTTCTTT; CDR3: CASSQVGQGRTEAFF
D: .; V: TRBV10-3; J: TRBJ1-4; size: .; DNA: TGTGCCATCCCCTCGGAGGGGAATCATGAAAAACTGTTTTTT; CDR3: CAIPSEGNHEKLFF
D: .; V: TRBV12-3/TRBV12-4; J: TRBJ1-2; size: once; DNA: TGTGCCAGCAGTTCCCAGGGAAAGTATGGCTACACCTTC; CDR3: CASSSQGKYGYTF
D: TRBD2; V: TRBV6-5; J: TRBJ2-7; size: .; DNA: TGTGCCAGCAGTCCTAGCGGGAGGGCCTTCGGGCAGTACTTC; CDR3: CASSPSGRAFGQYF
D: .; V: TRBV2; J: TRBJ1-5; size: .; DNA: TGTGCCAGCAGTGGTGATGGGGTCGGGCCCCAGCATTTT; CDR3: CASSGDGVGPQHF
D: .; V: TRBV5-1; J: TRBJ2-2; size: .; DNA: TGCGCCAGCAGCTTACAGGGTGGCGACACCGGGGAGCTGTTTTTT; CDR3: CASSLQGGDTGELFF
D: .; V: TRBV6-5; J: TRBJ1-5; size: .; DNA: TGTGCCAGCAGTTACAGGCTGGAGGATCAGCCCCAGCATTTT; CDR3: CASSYRLEDQPQHF
D: .; V: TRBV5-1; J: TRBJ2-2; size: few; DNA: TGCGCCAGCAGCTTGGCTGGCGGTGGCGGGGAGCTGTTTTTT; CDR3: CASSLAGGGGELFF
D: .; V: TRBV5-4; J: TRBJ2-5; size: .; DNA: TGTGCCAGCAGCCCCCCCGGACGGTATCCCCAAGAGACCCAGTACTTC; CDR3: CASSPPGRYPQETQYF
D: .; V: TRBV11-1; J: TRBJ2-7; size: .; DNA: TGTGCCAGCAGCTTAGGCCCACCGCAGGGGAGCTACGAGCAGTACTTC; CDR3: CASSLGPPQGSYEQYF
D: TRBD2; V: TRBV27; J: TRBJ2-1; size: .; DNA: TGTGCCAGCAGTTTGGGGACTAGGCCCATCAATGAGCAGTTCTTC; CDR3: CASSLGTRPINEQFF
D: .; V: TRBV28; J: TRBJ1-6; size: few; DNA: TGTGCCAGCAGCCTACCAAAGGGCCCTAATTCACCCCTCCACTTT; CDR3: CASSLPKGPNSPLHF
D: TRBD2; V: TRBV5-6; J: TRBJ2-1; size: .; DNA: TGTGCCAGCAGCTTCGGACTAGCGGGAGCAGCTGAGCAGTTCTTC; CDR3: CASSFGLAGAAEQFF
D: TRBD2; V: TRBV14; J: TRBJ2-2; size: once; DNA: TGTGCCAGCAGCCCCCTCAAGGGGCTAGCGGGAGAAGCCGGGGAGCTGTTTTTT; CDR3: CASSPLKGLAGEAGELFF
D: TRBD2; V: TRBV11-3; J: TRBJ2-7; size: .; DNA: TGTGCCAGCAGCTTAAGCGGGAGTTCCGAGCAGTACTTC; CDR3: CASSLSGSSEQYF
D: .; V: TRBV29-1; J: TRBJ1-2; size: .; DNA: TGCAGCGTGACTAATGGACAGTCGTTACATGGCTACACCTTC; CDR3: CSVTNGQSLHGYTF
D: TRBD1; V: TRBV28; J: TRBJ1-1; size: .; DNA: TGTGCCAGCAGTTCCGACAGGGGTGGTACTGAAGCTTTCTTT; CDR3: CASSSDRGGTEAFF